One and the same sample provided the 31 T cell receptor beta chains below, sequenced in a study of blood T cell repertoires in COVID-19. Generated by immunoSEQ multiplex PCR, the TCRdb table keeps only in-frame clones and is missing some. The sample shows around 270,000 clones, around 87% of them seen only once. The sample consisted of peripheral blood. The source of these receptors is an older woman with COVID-19, enrolled during active disease.

V is TRBV6-5 and J is TRBJ2-1; 9 nucleotides agree with TRBD1. V was pared by 6 bases and J by 4 bases, with 4 bases of the junction left unmatched. This CDR3 comprises 14 residues. Germline V gives CDR1 MNHEY, CDR2 SVGAGI. Here the CDR3 DNA reads TGTGCCAGCAGCCCCGACAGGGGGTACAATGAGCAGTTCTTC. As protein: CASSPDRGYNEQFF.

This clone was detected once. This sequence joins TRBV30 and TRBJ1-5; 10 bases align to TRBD1. Germline CDR1 and CDR2: GTSNPN and SVGIG (reference sequence). The CDR3 extends over 17 amino acids. The J segment lost 1 base and the V segment lost 3 bases, leaving 9 bases of the junction unmatched. CDR3 region: CAWRAPGQGLSNQPQHF. The CDR3 DNA sequence: TGTGCCTGGAGAGCCCCGGGACAGGGGTTAAGCAATCAGCCCCAGCATTTT. Full variable domain (remainder filled in from reference TRBV30 and TRBJ1-5): SQTIHQWPATLVQPVGSPLSLECTVEGTSNPNLYWYRQAAGRGLQLLFYSVGIGQISSEVPQNLSASRPQDRQFILSSKKLLLSDSGFYLCAWRAPGQGLSNQPQHFGDGTRLSIL.

This chain links TRBV28 with TRBJ1-5; 10 nucleotides agree with TRBD1. V lost 5 bases to trimming and J lost 10 bases; unmatched junction nucleotides: 11. The CDR3 has 15 amino acids. Germline-derived CDR1 and CDR2 are MDHEN and SYDVKM. For the CDR3, the DNA is TGTGCCAGCAGTAACCCGACAGGGGGCTTCGGCCCCCAGCATTTT. Amino acid sequence: CASSNPTGGFGPQHF.

V is TRBV3-1 (or the pseudogene TRBV3-2) and J is TRBJ1-2; D unresolved. V gave up 0 bases and J gave up 8 bases, with 19 bases separating them. This CDR3 region has 16 residues. CDR1 is LGHDT and CDR2 is YNNKEL in the germline V gene (reference sequence). The CDR3 DNA is TGTGCCAGCAGCCAAGAGGGGAGGTCAGCCCTCGGGGGCTACACCTTC. Protein sequence: CASSQEGRSALGGYTF.

The chain is built from TRBV13 and TRBJ1-1, with D unclear. Germline loops: CDR1 PRHDT, CDR2 FYEKMQ (reference sequence). Trimming took off 8 bases at V and 0 bases at J, with 10 bases between the two ends. The CDR3 is 13 residues long. The CDR3 DNA is TGTGCCAGCCTCGGGCGGGTGAACACTGAAGCTTTCTTT. Encoded protein: CASLGRVNTEAFF.

The chain is built from TRBV2 and TRBJ2-7; 14 bases are a match to TRBD2. CDR1 SNHLY and CDR2 FYNNEI come from the germline V gene. The CDR3 runs 14 residues. Losses at the gene ends were 6 bases for V and 3 bases for J; bases not matched to a gene: 1. The CDR3 nucleotides read TGTGCCAGCAGGGGGACTAGCGGGGGCTACGAGCAGTACTTC. As protein: CASRGTSGGYEQYF.

The rearrangement joins TRBV3-1 (or the pseudogene TRBV3-2) to TRBJ2-7, with 7 bases aligning to TRBD2. The CDR3 sequence is 14 residues long. V trimming: 5 bases; J trimming: 2 bases; junction bases outside the gene matches: 6. The germline CDR1 and CDR2 sequences are LGHDT and YNNKEL (reference sequence). The CDR3 sequence is CASSSGLGAYEQYF. The CDR3 DNA reads TGTGCCAGCAGCAGCGGACTAGGAGCCTACGAGCAGTACTTC.

The gene calls are TRBV6-5 and TRBJ2-1, with 10 bases lining up with TRBD2. This CDR3 region has 14 residues. Germline V gene data show CDR1 as MNHEY and CDR2 as SVGAGI. Trimming at V came to 2 bases and at J to 13 bases, leaving 8 bases not matched to a gene. As DNA, the CDR3 is TGTGCCAGCAGTTACGGGGTAACTAGCGGGACCCAGTTCTTC. It encodes CASSYGVTSGTQFF.

V and J are TRBV7-3 and TRBJ1-5; D not resolved. V lost 1 base to trimming and J lost 6 bases, with 7 bases between them. The CDR3 runs to 13 residues. Per germline, CDR1 SGHTA and CDR2 FQGTGA. CDR3 nucleotide sequence: TGTGCCAGCAGCTTAAGACGCGGTCAGCCCCAGCATTTT. Encoded protein: CASSLRRGQPQHF.

CDR3 sequence: CASSQDWGISYEQYF. CDR3 DNA: TGCGCCAGCAGCCAAGACTGGGGCATCTCCTACGAGCAGTACTTC. This chain links TRBV4-3 with TRBJ2-7; D may be TRBD1 (5 bases). CDR3 length: 15 amino acids. Between the trimmed V and J ends, which lost 0 bases and 0 bases, there was a span of 9 bases. CDR1 and CDR2 (germline): LGHNA, YSLEER.

The rearrangement links TRBV10-3 to TRBJ2-1; 15 bases map to TRBD2. After removal of 7 bases from V and 6 bases from J, the junction contained 7 bases not matched to a gene. The CDR3 has 16 amino acids. Germline assignment: CDR1 ENHRY and CDR2 SYGVKD. CDR3 nucleotides: TGTGCCATCAAGGGGACTAGCGGGAGGTTCCCCAATGAGCAGTTCTTC. Residues: CAIKGTSGRFPNEQFF.

This chain connects TRBV7-9 to TRBJ2-5, with TRBD1 as a possible D gene (6 bases). There are 16 residues in the CDR3. Germline lookup yields CDR1 SEHNR and CDR2 FQNEAQ (reference sequence). Trimming pared 1 base from V and 2 bases from J, leaving 14 bases between. The chain's CDR3 is CASSLGTATIQETQYF. In nucleotides, the CDR3 is TGTGCCAGCAGCTTAGGGACAGCTACAATTCAAGAGACCCAGTACTTC.

V is TRBV28 and J is TRBJ1-1; 8 positions agree with TRBD1. V shed 2 bases, J shed 4 bases, and the junction held 3 bases outside the gene matches. Germline V lookup: CDR1 MDHEN, CDR2 SYDVKM. The CDR3 totals 14 residues. The CDR3 DNA sequence: TGTGCCAGCAGTTTACCCGACAGGGGCACTGAAGCTTTCTTT. Its protein is CASSLPDRGTEAFF.

This rearrangement joins TRBV14 to TRBJ1-2; possibly TRBD1 for D (6 bases). Deletions cut 1 base from V and 0 bases from J, with 9 bases between. Germline V lookup: CDR1 SGHDN, CDR2 FVKESK. This CDR3 has 15 residues. This CDR3 reads CASSQGGQTNYGYTF. The DNA for the CDR3 is TGTGCCAGCAGCCAAGGGGGGCAGACTAACTATGGCTACACCTTC. Together with reference TRBV14 and TRBJ1-2, the CDR3 gives the full variable domain: EAGVTQFPSHSVIEKGQTVTLRCDPISGHDNLYWYRRVMGKEIKFLLHFVKESKQDESGMPNNRFLAERTGGTYSTLKVQPAELEDSGVYFCASSQGGQTNYGYTFGSGTRLTVV.

The rearrangement joins TRBV19 to TRBJ2-2; 10 bases are a match to TRBD2. Germline CDR1 is LNHDA and CDR2 is SQIVND (reference sequence). The V gene end was trimmed by 1 base and the J gene end by 3 bases; junction bases not matched to a gene: 5. The CDR3 spans 17 residues. CDR3 amino acids: CASSIAASGSHTGELFF. CDR3 nucleotide sequence: TGTGCCAGTAGTATAGCCGCTAGCGGGAGTCACACCGGGGAGCTGTTTTTT.

This clone has a single count. This chain connects TRBV21-1 to TRBJ1-2; TRBD1, as called in the table, went unchecked against the DNA. TRBV21-1 is annotated as a pseudogene. This CDR3 has 14 residues. The chain's CDR3 is CASSKENSNYGYTF. Written as DNA, the CDR3 is TGTGCCAGCAGCAAAGAGAACAGCAACTATGGCTACACCTTC.

The rearrangement uses TRBV15 and TRBJ1-5, with 7 nucleotides matching TRBD1. The CDR3 extends over 17 amino acids. CDR1 LNHNV and CDR2 YYDKDF come from the germline V gene (reference sequence). Unmatched junction bases numbered 8, after V lost 1 base and J lost 2 bases. The CDR3 is CATSRALTGLGNQPQHF. The DNA of the CDR3 is TGTGCCACCAGCAGAGCCTTGACAGGGTTGGGCAATCAGCCCCAGCATTTT.

This rearrangement joins TRBV6-6 to TRBJ1-2, with a tentative D call TRBD1 (6 bases). Trimming left V 0 bases short and J 8 bases short, with 16 bases between. The CDR3 runs 15 residues. From germline, CDR1 is MNHNY and CDR2 SVGAGI (reference sequence). CDR3 region: CASSYSRTAGDGYTF. In DNA, the CDR3 is TGTGCCAGCAGTTACTCGAGGACAGCCGGCGACGGCTACACCTTC.

The gene calls are TRBV28 and TRBJ2-1, with D possibly matching TRBD2 (6 bases). Trimming removed 9 bases at V and 10 bases at J, with 16 bases between. Germline CDR1 reads MDHEN; CDR2 reads SYDVKM. The CDR3 loop spans 12 amino acids. The DNA of the CDR3 is TGTGCCAGTGGCGCGGGACTCCTCGAGCAGTTCTTC. Residues: CASGAGLLEQFF.

In DNA form, the CDR3 reads TGTGCCAGCAGCTTCGTTAATCAGCCCCAGCATTTT. Its translation: CASSFVNQPQHF. V gene TRBV7-2 combines with J gene TRBJ1-5; D not certain. CDR1 is SGHTA and CDR2 is FQGNSA in the germline V gene. The V end lost 3 bases, the J end lost 4 bases, and 4 bases lay between the germline ends. The CDR3 runs 12 residues.

The chain couples TRBV24-1 to TRBJ2-3; 11 bases align to TRBD2. This CDR3 is 18 amino acids long. Per the germline V gene, CDR1 is KGHDR and CDR2 is SFDVKD. V trimming: 0 bases; J trimming: 6 bases; junction bases outside the gene matches: 10. CDR3 sequence reads: CATSDLGIAGGPTDTQYF. Written as DNA, the CDR3 is TGTGCCACCAGTGATTTGGGGATAGCGGGAGGGCCAACGGATACGCAGTATTTT.

This clone was seen more than once but under ten times. J is TRBJ1-1 and V is TRBV28, with 10 bases fitting TRBD1. V trimming: 7 bases; J trimming: 0 bases; junction bases outside the gene matches: 17. The CDR3 is made up of 19 amino acids. Germline CDR1 and CDR2: MDHEN and SYDVKM. The CDR3 nucleotides are TGTGCCAGCATCCCCGGGACAGGGGTTTACTGGGGGGTGAACACTGAAGCTTTCTTT. This gives the protein CASIPGTGVYWGVNTEAFF.

The V and J genes are TRBV7-2 and TRBJ2-7; TRBD2 is a possible D gene (6 bases). Germline assignment: CDR1 SGHTA and CDR2 FQGNSA. V was clipped by 5 bases and J by 3 bases, with 14 bases between them. There are 14 residues in the CDR3. The CDR3, as DNA: TGTGCCAGCAGCCCCCGCGGGGACGGCTACGAGCAGTACTTC. This translates into CASSPRGDGYEQYF.

CDR3 in amino acids: CASSLLPTGGKLFF. The CDR3 DNA follows: TGTGCCAGCAGTTTATTGCCGACAGGGGGAAAACTGTTTTTT. The chain employs TRBV27 and TRBJ1-4; 9 nucleotides agree with TRBD1. The germline V gene encodes CDR1 MNHEY and CDR2 SMNVEV (reference sequence). This CDR3 has 14 amino acids. Unmatched junction bases numbered 4, after V lost 1 base and J lost 10 bases.

J is TRBJ2-5 and V is TRBV7-8, with 9 bases lining up with TRBD2. Germline V gene data show CDR1 as SGHVS and CDR2 as FQNEAQ. This CDR3 spans 15 amino acids. V trimming: 5 bases; J trimming: 3 bases; junction bases outside the gene matches: 7. The CDR3 loop reads CASSRAGGREETQYF. CDR3 nucleotides: TGTGCCAGCAGCCGGGCGGGGGGGCGCGAAGAGACCCAGTACTTC. The full variable domain, rest sourced from reference TRBV7-8 and TRBJ2-5, is GAGVSQSPRYKVAKRGQDVALRCDPISGHVSLFWYQQALGQGPEFLTYFQNEAQLDKSGLPSDRFFAERPEGSVSTLKIQRTQQEDSAVYLCASSRAGGREETQYFGPGTRLLVL.

The chain links TRBV2 to TRBJ1-2; no clear D gene. Germline V CDR1 and CDR2: SNHLY, FYNNEI. The CDR3 totals 12 residues. Trimming shortened V by 7 bases and J by 3 bases, and 9 bases separated the two germline ends. The CDR3 DNA sequence: TGTGCCAGCAATCCGAGGGACTATGGCTACACCTTC. This translates into CASNPRDYGYTF.

This clone occurred a few times. The rearrangement uses TRBV2 and TRBJ2-7; D uncertain. The germline gives CDR1 SNHLY, CDR2 FYNNEI. V gave up 3 bases and J gave up 1 base, with 13 bases separating them. The CDR3 spans 15 residues. The CDR3 sequence is CASSEGTRPSYEQYF. DNA for the CDR3: TGTGCCAGCAGTGAGGGCACACGGCCTTCCTACGAGCAGTACTTC.

This chain links TRBV9 with TRBJ2-5, with D hard to call. This CDR3 contains 14 residues. CDR1 and CDR2 from the germline V gene are SGDLS and YYNGEE. Trimming cost V 3 bases and J 5 bases, with 14 bases left between them. CDR3 protein: CASSGGDIRETQYF. The CDR3 bases are TGTGCCAGCAGCGGAGGAGATATAAGGGAGACCCAGTACTTC.

The rearrangement joins TRBV28 to TRBJ1-1; 11 positions match TRBD1. Trimming removed 5 bases from V and 4 bases from J; junction bases left unmatched: 9. CDR1 and CDR2 (germline): MDHEN, SYDVKM. CDR3 length: 16 amino acids. The CDR3 DNA sequence: TGTGCCAGCAGTCGAGGCTCCGGGACAGGGGGCACTGAAGCTTTCTTT. Residues: CASSRGSGTGGTEAFF.

This sequence joins TRBV5-1 and TRBJ1-3; possible D gene TRBD1, 6 bases. The CDR3 covers 15 residues. Trimming cost V 2 bases and J 0 bases, with 9 bases left between them. Germline CDR1 reads SGHRS; CDR2 reads YFSETQ. CDR3 in amino acids: CASSLRQDSGNTIYF. Here the CDR3 DNA reads TGCGCCAGCAGCTTACGACAGGACTCTGGAAACACCATATATTTT.

The chain carries TRBV30 and TRBJ2-1; D remains ambiguous. Trimming removed 3 bases from V and 0 bases from J, with 9 bases in between. This CDR3 contains 14 residues. Per germline, CDR1 GTSNPN and CDR2 SVGIG (reference sequence). This CDR3 reads CAWRSYSSYNEQFF. Here the CDR3 DNA reads TGTGCCTGGAGGTCCTATTCCTCCTACAATGAGCAGTTCTTC.